One sample yielded the 17 T cell receptor beta chains listed below, sequenced in a study of T cell clones after liver transplantation. Sequencing was performed with immunoSEQ multiplex PCR; in TCRdb, only in-frame clones are kept and a portion is missing. The table has about 120,000 clones, 90% seen once; the top ten hold 0.8% to 0.9%. The starting material was CD4+ T cells from blood, obtained 12 months after liver transplant. The receptors here all came from a human patient who received a liver transplant. Some T cells could come from the graft donor.

J is TRBJ1-1 and V is TRBV6-5; 8 bases align to TRBD1. The V and J ends lost 2 bases and 4 bases, in that order; junction bases with no gene match: 3. This CDR3 has 14 residues. Germline V gene lookup returns CDR1 MNHEY and CDR2 SVGAGI. CDR3 sequence reads: CASSYGQGSTEAFF. The CDR3 nucleotides are TGTGCCAGCAGTTACGGACAGGGTTCCACTGAAGCTTTCTTT.

V is TRBV27 and J is TRBJ2-3; possibly TRBD1 or TRBD2 for D (5 bases each). There are 12 residues in the CDR3. CDR1 and CDR2 from the germline V gene are MNHEY and SMNVEV (reference sequence). Trimming took 7 bases from V and 6 from J, leaving 11 bases between them. The CDR3 sequence is CASTSEGDTQYF. In DNA, the CDR3 is TGTGCCAGCACCTCTGAGGGGGATACGCAGTATTTT.

This clone was recorded once. The chain has TRBV7-3 and TRBJ2-1, with D maybe TRBD2 (8 bases). The germline CDR1 and CDR2 sequences are SGHTA and FQGTGA. The V end was cut by 4 bases, the J end by 9 bases, with 28 bases between. There are 18 residues in the CDR3. CDR3 in amino acids: CASSSGQSSGGRRGEQFF. The DNA of the CDR3 is TGTGCCAGCAGCTCGGGACAGAGCAGTGGCGGGAGGCGGGGTGAGCAGTTCTTC.

This rearrangement joins TRBV29-1 to TRBJ1-1; D call uncertain. This CDR3 is 11 amino acids long. The V end was cut by 7 bases, the J end by 5 bases, with 11 bases between. Germline CDR1 is SQVTM and CDR2 is ANQGSEA. CDR3 amino acids: CSAGSGTEAFF. CDR3 nucleotide sequence: TGCAGCGCGGGATCGGGTACTGAAGCTTTCTTT.

The rearrangement joins TRBV5-1 to TRBJ2-2, with no clear D. Between the trimmed V and J ends, which lost 4 bases and 1 base, there was a span of 11 bases. The CDR3 has 15 amino acids. Per germline, CDR1 SGHRS and CDR2 YFSETQ. The CDR3 here is CASSEVVGNTGELFF. CDR3 nucleotide sequence: TGCGCCAGCAGCGAGGTAGTAGGGAACACCGGGGAGCTGTTTTTT.

The CDR3 here is CASSLNRGSYEQYF. In nucleotides, the CDR3 is TGTGCCAGCAGCCTTAACAGGGGCTCCTACGAGCAGTACTTC. The chain is built from TRBV27 and TRBJ2-7, with 7 bases aligning to TRBD1. This CDR3 spans 14 amino acids. Unmatched junction bases numbered 5, after V lost 6 bases and J lost 0 bases. Germline V gives CDR1 MNHEY, CDR2 SMNVEV (reference sequence).

The chain employs TRBV29-1 and TRBJ2-7; TRBD1 aligns across 7 bases. J gave up 5 bases and V 6 bases, and 7 bases lay outside the gene matches. The germline gives CDR1 SQVTM, CDR2 ANQGSEA. The length of the CDR3 is 12 residues. CDR3 DNA sequence: TGCAGCGTAACGACAGGGTCCGACGAGCAGTACTTC. Its translation is CSVTTGSDEQYF.

The rearrangement joins TRBV28 to TRBJ2-7; 9 bases map to TRBD2. V lost 5 bases, J lost 3 bases, and 11 bases stayed unmatched. CDR1 is MDHEN and CDR2 is SYDVKM in the germline V gene. CDR3 length: 16 amino acids. CDR3 sequence: CASSIPFGSGSYEQYF. CDR3 coding DNA: TGTGCCAGCAGTATCCCCTTTGGTAGCGGGAGCTACGAGCAGTACTTC. Full variable domain (remainder filled in from reference TRBV28 and TRBJ2-7): DVKVTQSSRYLVKRTGEKVFLECVQDMDHENMFWYRQDPGLGLRLIYFSYDVKMKEKGDIPEGYSVSREKKERFSLILESASTNQTSMYLCASSIPFGSGSYEQYFGPGTRLTVT.

This chain connects TRBV10-3 to TRBJ2-1; unclear D gene. CDR1 is ENHRY and CDR2 is SYGVKD in the germline V gene. This CDR3 is built from 13 residues. The V and J ends lost 6 bases and 8 bases respectively, with 14 bases between them. The CDR3 reads CAIRDSAGDEQFF. Here the CDR3 DNA reads TGTGCCATCAGAGACTCCGCAGGCGATGAGCAGTTCTTC.

The rearrangement joins TRBV11-2 to TRBJ1-5; 8 bases are shared with TRBD1. This CDR3 has 14 residues. J lost 5 bases, V lost 4 bases, and 4 bases had no gene match. Germline V gives CDR1 SGHAT, CDR2 FQNNGV. CDR3 sequence (DNA): TGTGCCAGCAGCTCCGGGACAGGATATCAGCCCCAGCATTTT. This codes for CASSSGTGYQPQHF.

The chain has TRBV29-1 and TRBJ2-2; D not certain. CDR1 and CDR2 from the germline V gene are SQVTM and ANQGSEA. Trimming took 4 bases from V and 0 from J, leaving 6 bases between them. There are 13 residues in the CDR3. The DNA of the CDR3 is TGCAGCGTTGTGGTTCCGAACACCGGGGAGCTGTTTTTT. As protein: CSVVVPNTGELFF.

CDR3 coding DNA: TGCGCCAGCAGCCAGTTGTGGGGGGGGCAAAGCACAGATACGCAGTATTTT. This encodes CASSQLWGGQSTDTQYF. The J gene is TRBJ2-3, the V gene TRBV4-3; D possibly corresponds to TRBD2 (7 bases). Germline CDR1 reads LGHNA; CDR2 reads YSLEER. This CDR3 comprises 17 residues. The V end was cut by 3 bases, the J end by 0 bases, with 16 bases between.

The genes are TRBV4-1 and TRBJ1-4, with D hard to call. Germline V gene lookup returns CDR1 MGHRA and CDR2 YSYEKL. The CDR3 runs 14 residues. V was clipped by 0 bases and J by 7 bases, with 9 bases between them. Here the CDR3 DNA reads TGCGCCAGCAGCCAAGATCCGGGGAGTGAAAAACTGTTTTTT. This translates into CASSQDPGSEKLFF.

The V gene is TRBV4-3, the J gene TRBJ1-2; D remains unclear. The ends were cut back, 0 bases at V and 4 bases at J, with 6 bases in the middle. This CDR3 contains 13 residues. Germline lookup yields CDR1 LGHNA and CDR2 YSLEER. The chain's CDR3 is CASSQDQRYGYTF. The CDR3 DNA sequence: TGCGCCAGCAGCCAAGATCAGCGCTATGGCTACACCTTC.

V usage is TRBV9 and J usage is TRBJ2-1; the match to TRBD2 covers 9 bases. Trimming took 0 bases from V and 5 from J; bases not matched to a gene: 12. The CDR3 loop spans 18 amino acids. The germline gives CDR1 SGDLS, CDR2 YYNGEE. The CDR3 region has the DNA TGTGCCAGCAGCGTAGTTCCGCTCGGCCTAGCGGGGAACAATGAGCAGTTCTTC. Protein sequence: CASSVVPLGLAGNNEQFF.

J is TRBJ1-1 and V is TRBV12-5; 7 bases are shared with TRBD1. The CDR3 extends over 12 amino acids. J gave up 7 bases and V 3 bases, and 2 bases lay outside the gene matches. Germline CDR1 and CDR2: LGHNT and FRNRAP. Here the CDR3 DNA reads TGTGCTAGTGGTTTCCGGACAGGTGAAGCTTTCTTT. The encoded protein is CASGFRTGEAFF. The full variable domain, its missing parts supplied by reference TRBV12-5 and TRBJ1-1, is DARVTQTPRHKVTEMGQEVTMRCQPILGHNTVFWYRQTMMQGLELLAYFRNRAPLDDSGMPKDRFSAEMPDATLATLKIQPSEPRDSAVYFCASGFRTGEAFFGQGTRLTVV.

The V call is TRBV6-1, the J call TRBJ2-3, with 7 bases matching TRBD2. The V segment lost 3 bases and the J segment 0 bases; nucleotides outside the gene matches: 6. Germline V gene sequence: CDR1 MNHNS, CDR2 SASEGT. The CDR3 sequence is 16 residues long. This CDR3 reads CASSDLAGSSTDTQYF. The DNA of the CDR3 is TGTGCCAGCAGTGACTTAGCGGGCTCCAGCACAGATACGCAGTATTTT.